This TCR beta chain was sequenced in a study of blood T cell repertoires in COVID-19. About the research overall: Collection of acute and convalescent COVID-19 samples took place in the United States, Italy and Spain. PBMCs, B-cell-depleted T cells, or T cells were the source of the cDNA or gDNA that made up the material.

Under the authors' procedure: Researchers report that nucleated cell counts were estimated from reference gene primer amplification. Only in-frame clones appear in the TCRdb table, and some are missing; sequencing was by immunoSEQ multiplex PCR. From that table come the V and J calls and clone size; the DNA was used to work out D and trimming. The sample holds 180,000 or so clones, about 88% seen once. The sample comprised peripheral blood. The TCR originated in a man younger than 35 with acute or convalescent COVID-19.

CDR3 sequence (DNA): TGTGCCAGCAGCTTATTTATGCAGCAAGAGACCCAGTACTTC. It codes for CASSLFMQQETQYF. V gene TRBV11-2 combines with J gene TRBJ2-5; the D is unclear. Trimming removed 2 bases from V and 2 bases from J, with 9 bases in between. The CDR3 totals 14 residues. Germline V gives CDR1 SGHAT, CDR2 FQNNGV.